This T cell receptor beta chain appears in the sequencing data of a study of cytomegalovirus exposure and HLA in healthy donors. Study-level results: When a later analysis compared HLA-associated TCR beta chains with equally common others, the HLA-associated chains turned out to be more clonally expanded and to have lower generation probabilities. The sole available immune exposure information was CMV serostatus. HLA alleles showed associations with around 15,000 TCR beta sequences in a later analysis, at a 0.05 false discovery rate.

Points on this clone: The antigen remains unidentified.

The PCR used 60 Vbeta and 13 Jbeta primers. Here immunoSEQ multiplex PCR was the method, and the copy in TCRdb shows in-frame clones only, minus some. The table shows approximately 110,000 clones, with around three quarters occurring only once. Trimming took 5 bases from V and 2 from J, leaving 10 bases between them. This CDR3 has 14 amino acids. CDR1 and CDR2 from the germline V gene are LNHDA and SQIVND (reference sequence). This TCR was recovered from a man aged 40-49 years in good health and CMV-seronegative. The sample comprised PBMCs. V and J are TRBV19 and TRBJ1-5; a possible D gene is TRBD1 (6 bases). The CDR3 loop reads CASSPRTGNQPQHF. The CDR3 nucleotides are TGTGCCAGTAGTCCTCGGACAGGCAATCAGCCCCAGCATTTT.